These 32 T cell receptor beta chains were sequenced from one sample in a study of T and B cells in COVID-19 patients. Multiplex PCR with BIOMED2 TRB-A/B primer pools amplified TRB rearrangements. TCRdb itself ran the multiplex PCR reads through MiXCR, one entry per CDR3 protein. This table has over 7,000 distinct CDR3 sequences, 31% appearing once. TRB was amplified from approximately 250-500 ng of blood genomic DNA. Sample: blood. The receptor source for this set is a human donor with active COVID-19.

This chain joins TRBV29-1 and TRBJ2-1, with 12 positions matching TRBD2. The germline CDR1 and CDR2 sequences are SQVTM and ANQGSEA. The CDR3 contains 14 residues. The V and J ends lost 7 bases and 4 bases, in that order; junction bases with no gene match: 5. CDR3 region: CSAGGLAGYNEQFF. Written as DNA, the CDR3 is TGCAGCGCCGGCGGACTAGCGGGATACAATGAGCAGTTCTTC.

This clonotype is labeled medium-sized. V usage is TRBV29-1 and J usage is TRBJ1-4; 7 bases are a match to TRBD1. This CDR3 has 14 amino acids. In germline, CDR1 is SQVTM, CDR2 ANQGSEA. V was clipped by 5 bases and J by 4 bases; unmatched bases: 7. CDR3 in DNA: TGCAGCGTTCTCCGAACAGGGGATAATGAAAAACTGTTTTTT. Its protein is CSVLRTGDNEKLFF.

This clonotype has only one observation. This chain joins TRBV20-1 and TRBJ1-5, with TRBD1 identical over 8 bases. The CDR3 is 14 residues long. Germline V lookup: CDR1 DFQATT, CDR2 SNEGSKA (reference sequence). After removal of 2 bases from V and 5 bases from J, the junction contained 5 bases not matched to a gene. This chain's CDR3 is CSARSGTGDQPQHF. The DNA for the CDR3 is TGCAGTGCTAGATCCGGGACAGGCGATCAGCCCCAGCATTTT.

The chain couples TRBV12-3 or TRBV12-4 to TRBJ2-6; D ambiguous. The CDR3 is made up of 14 amino acids. The V end was cut by 6 bases, the J end by 4 bases, with 10 bases between. Written as DNA, the CDR3 is TGTGCCAGCAGCCCCACGGCCGGGGCCAACGTCCTGACTTTC. This translates into CASSPTAGANVLTF.

V is TRBV5-1 and J is TRBJ2-7; D possibly corresponds to TRBD2 (5 bases). Germline assignment: CDR1 SGHRS and CDR2 YFSETQ. The CDR3 contains 16 residues. Trimming left V 7 bases short and J 2 bases short, with 22 bases between. CDR3 DNA sequence: TGCGCCAGCGGCCTTCCTTCCTCGGGGAAACCCTACGAGCAGTACTTC. This codes for CASGLPSSGKPYEQYF.

By share, this clonotype ranks as medium-sized. This chain links TRBV5-6 with TRBJ2-2, with D tentatively TRBD2 (6 bases). Trimming cost V 0 bases and J 7 bases, with 16 bases left between them. The CDR3 runs 16 residues. CDR1 is SGHDT, CDR2 YYEEEE, per germline. Here the CDR3 reads CASSLAARGTLGELFF. CDR3 nucleotide sequence: TGTGCCAGCAGCTTGGCAGCGCGGGGTACTCTCGGGGAGCTGTTTTTT.

In this sample, this clonotype is medium-sized (0.01 to 0.1%). The CDR3 spells CASSSSVGVAGELFF. The CDR3 DNA reads TGTGCCAGCTCCTCCTCAGTCGGGGTTGCCGGGGAGCTGTTTTTT. The V gene is TRBV6-2 or TRBV6-3, the J gene TRBJ2-2; maybe TRBD2 (5 bases). Germline V CDR1 and CDR2: MNHEY, SVGEGT. V shed 8 bases and J shed 6 bases, with 19 bases lying between them. This CDR3 is built from 15 residues.

This clonotype was found once. This sequence joins TRBV6-6 and TRBJ1-1; D is undetermined. Germline V CDR1 and CDR2: MNHNY, SVGAGI (reference sequence). The V end was cut by 4 bases, the J end by 0 bases, with 6 bases between. The CDR3 consists of 13 residues. The CDR3 sequence: CASSFIMNTEAFF. The CDR3 coding sequence is TGTGCCAGCAGTTTCATTATGAACACTGAAGCTTTCTTT.

J is TRBJ2-3 and V is TRBV4-3; D is possibly TRBD1 or TRBD2 (6 bases each). CDR3 size: 16 residues. Germline lookup yields CDR1 LGHNA and CDR2 YSLEER. V lost 0 bases and J lost 10, with 20 bases in between. Written as DNA, the CDR3 is TGCGCCAGCAGCCAAGATTCCGGGGGCCCGCCTCTCCCGCAGTATTTT. It is translated as CASSQDSGGPPLPQYF.

The rearrangement joins TRBV20-1 to TRBJ2-1, with 8 bases fitting TRBD2. Trimming took 0 bases from V and 7 from J; bases not matched to a gene: 11. In germline, CDR1 is DFQATT, CDR2 SNEGSKA (reference sequence). The CDR3 loop spans 16 amino acids. As DNA, the CDR3 is TGCAGTGCTAGAGATGAACGGGGGGGGGCGGGGAATGAGCAGTTCTTC. It translates to CSARDERGGAGNEQFF.

The chain employs TRBV6-5 and TRBJ1-1; 7 nucleotides agree with TRBD1. V was clipped by 8 bases and J by 6 bases; unmatched bases: 12. Germline CDR1 and CDR2: MNHEY and SVGAGI. CDR3 length: 14 amino acids. The CDR3: CASCLLGGSSEAFF. The CDR3 DNA reads TGTGCCAGCTGCCTATTAGGGGGCTCTTCTGAAGCTTTCTTT.

The chain links TRBV7-9 to TRBJ2-3, with D unresolved. Trimming cost V 5 bases and J 7 bases, with 13 bases left between them. CDR3 length: 13 amino acids. In germline, CDR1 is SEHNR, CDR2 FQNEAQ (reference sequence). Here the CDR3 DNA reads TGTGCCAGCAGCCCCGAATCTTGGTATACGCAGTATTTT. As protein: CASSPESWYTQYF.

This chain links TRBV5-1 with TRBJ2-5; a possible D gene is TRBD2 (6 bases). Trimming removed 4 bases from V and 1 base from J, with 11 bases in between. Germline values: CDR1 SGHRS, CDR2 YFSETQ. The CDR3 covers 14 residues. This chain's CDR3 is CASSMVSGQETQYF. In nucleotides, the CDR3 is TGCGCCAGCAGCATGGTTAGCGGCCAAGAGACCCAGTACTTC.

This clonotype has only a few counts. The chain employs TRBV6-1 and TRBJ2-1; D gene uncertain. Germline loops: CDR1 MNHNS, CDR2 SASEGT. V lost 6 bases, J lost 1 base, and 4 bases lay in between. The CDR3 has 12 amino acids. CDR3 sequence: CASRQSYNEQFF. In nucleotides, the CDR3 is TGTGCCAGCAGACAATCCTACAATGAGCAGTTCTTC.

This clonotype has only a few counts. The V gene is TRBV7-6, the J gene TRBJ2-5; unclear D gene. Trimming removed 0 bases at V and 1 base at J, with 9 bases between. The CDR3 is 15 amino acids. From germline, CDR1 is SGHVS and CDR2 FNYEAQ. Written as DNA, the CDR3 is TGTGCCAGCAGCTTAGCGGGCCAGCTCCAAGAGACCCAGTACTTC. Translating gives CASSLAGQLQETQYF.

This clonotype is classed as medium-sized. V and J are TRBV29-1 and TRBJ1-1; TRBD1 might be the D (5 bases). From germline, CDR1 is SQVTM and CDR2 ANQGSEA. The CDR3 contains 12 residues. V was shortened by 6 bases and J by 0 bases, with 8 bases between the two germline ends. The CDR3 region has the DNA TGCAGCGTCGTAGGGGTGAACACTGAAGCTTTCTTT. Translation gives CSVVGVNTEAFF.

V and J are TRBV11-1 and TRBJ1-1; D possibly corresponds to TRBD1 (5 bases). Germline loops: CDR1 SGHAT, CDR2 FQDESV (reference sequence). V was trimmed by 7 bases and J by 6 bases, leaving 12 bases between them. The CDR3 has 12 amino acids. CDR3 nucleotide sequence: TGTGCCAGCAATAGGGGTCATGCTGAAGCTTTCTTT. As protein: CASNRGHAEAFF.

This clonotype rates as medium-sized. V is TRBV6-5 and J is TRBJ2-7, with 7 bases that match TRBD1. Looked up from germline, CDR1 is MNHEY and CDR2 is SVGAGI. The V segment lost 7 bases and the J segment 2 bases; nucleotides outside the gene matches: 5. The CDR3 is 13 amino acids. CDR3 sequence (DNA): TGTGCCAGCAACCACAGGGGTACCTACGAGCAGTACTTC. As protein: CASNHRGTYEQYF.

This clonotype was seen more than once but under ten times. The gene calls are TRBV5-5 and TRBJ2-5, with 12 bases identical to TRBD2. Germline V gene sequence: CDR1 SGHKS, CDR2 YYEKEE (reference sequence). The V segment lost 0 bases and the J segment 2 bases; nucleotides outside the gene matches: 8. This CDR3 is 18 amino acids long. The CDR3 bases are TGTGCCAGCAGCTTGGCCCAACTAGCGGGGGGTCCTCAAGAGACCCAGTACTTC. Protein: CASSLAQLAGGPQETQYF.

This clonotype rates as medium-sized. V gene TRBV19 combines with J gene TRBJ1-4; D ambiguous. CDR1 LNHDA and CDR2 SQIVND come from the germline V gene (reference sequence). This CDR3 has 12 residues. Trimming removed 1 base from V and 11 bases from J, with 8 bases in between. The CDR3 DNA reads TGTGCCAGTAGTATAGTTGCCGAGAAACTGTTTTTT. Translation gives CASSIVAEKLFF.

The chain joins TRBV18 to TRBJ1-2; 8 positions match TRBD1. With V trimmed by 3 bases and J by 7 bases, 10 bases remained unmatched. The CDR3 has 15 amino acids. Germline CDR1 is KGHSH and CDR2 is LQKENI. CDR3 loop: CASSPPGQGGGGYTF. DNA of the CDR3: TGTGCCAGCTCACCCCCCGGACAGGGAGGAGGTGGCTACACCTTC.

By sample share, this clonotype is medium-sized. The CDR3 region is CASSFLAGTNEQFF. The CDR3 DNA sequence: TGTGCCAGCAGCTTCCTAGCGGGGACAAATGAGCAGTTCTTC. This rearrangement joins TRBV11-1 to TRBJ2-1, with 9 bases identical to TRBD2. This CDR3 is 14 amino acids long. From germline, CDR1 is SGHAT and CDR2 FQDESV (reference sequence). Germline trimming cut 3 bases from V and 7 bases from J; bases unmatched to any gene: 4.

This chain joins TRBV7-9 and TRBJ2-3; TRBD1 aligns across 8 bases. Germline V CDR1 and CDR2: SEHNR, FQNEAQ (reference sequence). With 5 bases clipped from V and 5 bases from J, the junction kept 21 bases outside the gene matches. The CDR3 loop spans 19 amino acids. Written as DNA, the CDR3 is TGTGCCAGCAGCCCAGGGTACAGTACAGGGGGACCGGCGAAAGATACGCAGTATTTT. Its translation is CASSPGYSTGGPAKDTQYF.

This clonotype has only a few counts. The chain is built from TRBV5-1 and TRBJ1-6; D perhaps matches TRBD1 (5 bases). Germline V CDR1 and CDR2: SGHRS, YFSETQ. V lost 0 bases and J 10 bases, leaving 14 bases between the germline ends. This CDR3 spans 15 amino acids. The CDR3 loop is CASSLVQAEGSPLHF. CDR3 bases: TGCGCCAGCAGCTTGGTCCAGGCAGAGGGGTCACCCCTCCACTTT. Using reference TRBV5-1 and TRBJ1-6 for the parts outside the CDR3, the full variable domain is KAGVTQTPRYLIKTRGQQVTLSCSPISGHRSVSWYQQTPGQGLQFLFEYFSETQRNKGNFPGRFSGRQFSNSRSEMNVSTLELGDSALYLCASSLVQAEGSPLHFGNGTRLTVT.

The chain employs TRBV11-1 and TRBJ1-1; D not resolved. V lost 3 bases and J lost 1, with 6 bases in between. CDR1 is SGHAT and CDR2 is FQDESV in the germline V gene (reference sequence). The CDR3 is made up of 13 amino acids. The CDR3: CASSLGRNTEAFF. The DNA of the CDR3 is TGTGCCAGCAGCTTGGGGAGGAACACTGAAGCTTTCTTT.

In its sample, this clonotype was seen a few times. The gene calls are TRBV6-5 and TRBJ1-1, with TRBD1 matching 7 bases. CDR3 size: 16 residues. The ends lost 2 bases at V and 1 base at J; junction bases unmatched: 7. Germline loops: CDR1 MNHEY, CDR2 SVGAGI. The CDR3 sequence is CASSYGGGPSNTEAFF. The CDR3 region has the DNA TGTGCCAGCAGTTACGGAGGGGGCCCATCGAACACTGAAGCTTTCTTT.

By share, this clonotype ranks as medium-sized. The gene calls are TRBV5-4 and TRBJ1-2; D not certain. This CDR3 region has 15 residues. Trimming cost V 1 base and J 1 base, with 11 bases left between them. Looked up from germline, CDR1 is SGHNT and CDR2 is YYREEE (reference sequence). CDR3 in DNA: TGTGCCAGCAGCTTGCGACACGGAGGTAACTATGGCTACACCTTC. It yields the protein CASSLRHGGNYGYTF.

V and J are TRBV5-1 and TRBJ2-5; D remains unclear. Germline loops: CDR1 SGHRS, CDR2 YFSETQ. V gave up 0 bases and J gave up 7 bases, with 4 bases separating them. CDR3 length: 11 amino acids. Written as DNA, the CDR3 is TGCGCCAGCAGCTTGGGGGGGACCCAGTACTTC. It is translated as CASSLGGTQYF.

Only a few counts were recorded for this clonotype. This rearrangement joins TRBV6-2 or TRBV6-3 to TRBJ2-2; 8 bases are a match to TRBD2. The V and J ends lost 6 bases and 5 bases, in that order; junction bases with no gene match: 5. The CDR3 is made up of 14 amino acids. CDR1 is MNHEY, CDR2 SVGEGT, per germline. CDR3 DNA: TGTGCCAGCAGGAGCGGGGGCAGTACCGGGGAGCTGTTTTTT. It yields the protein CASRSGGSTGELFF.

By proportion, this clonotype is medium-sized. The chain uses TRBV11-1 and TRBJ2-3; D is ambiguous. This CDR3 is built from 12 residues. Germline lookup yields CDR1 SGHAT and CDR2 FQDESV (reference sequence). V was cut by 5 bases and J by 10 bases, with 13 bases left in between. DNA for the CDR3: TGTGCCAGCAGCCCGGTGGGTGGTGCGCAGTATTTT. It yields the protein CASSPVGGAQYF. Filled out from reference TRBV11-1 and TRBJ2-3, the complete variable domain reads EAEVAQSPRYKITEKSQAVAFWCDPISGHATLYWYRQILGQGPELLVQFQDESVVDDSQLPKDRFSAERLKGVDSTLKIQPAELGDSAMYLCASSPVGGAQYFGPGTRLTVL.

The genes are TRBV6-1 and TRBJ1-4; TRBD1 is a possible D gene (5 bases). This CDR3 region has 14 residues. The V gene's germline CDR1 is MNHNS and CDR2 SASEGT. Trimming cost V 6 bases and J 5 bases, with 13 bases left between them. CDR3 protein: CASRVRDGNEKLFF. The CDR3 DNA reads TGTGCCAGCAGGGTCCGGGACGGAAATGAAAAACTGTTTTTT.

The chain couples TRBV29-1 to TRBJ2-2, with 9 bases matching TRBD2. J lost 4 bases, V lost 1 base, and 4 bases had no gene match. There are 15 residues in the CDR3. CDR1 SQVTM and CDR2 ANQGSEA come from the germline V gene. CDR3 loop: CSVEALAGSTGELFF. Written as DNA, the CDR3 is TGCAGCGTTGAAGCCCTAGCGGGGAGCACCGGGGAGCTGTTTTTT.